The subject of this entry is one T cell receptor beta chain. Its specific antigen is unknown. No much larger clone exists at a distance of one base, and base qualities are not known. Genomic DNA was isolated using the Qiagen DNeasy kit from unsorted PBMCs as well as from negatively selected CD4+ and CD8+ fractions. TCR beta CDR3 regions were amplified by immunoSEQ multiplex PCR using primers annealing to V and J segments. A synthetic immune receptor repertoire was used to minimize amplification bias, and remaining bias was computationally removed after sequencing. Concerning the study's data processing: Custom Python scripts were used to quantify repertoire diversity as the Shannon entropy index. Unsorted, CD4+ and CD8+ repertoires were analyzed separately, except for combined analyses in which CD4+ and CD8+ sequences were merged in silico. A clone counted as expanded when the clone's frequency after treatment rose at least 2-fold relative to C1D1, and clones undetected at baseline were given a pseudocount of 0.5. Clones with 0 or 1 copy at C1D1 were classified as singleton clones, and clones with 2 or more copies were classified as non-singleton clones. Clones expanded in unsorted samples were annotated as CD4+, CD8+ or unknown by matching protein sequences in sorted samples from the same patient. Diversity changes from C1D1 to C4D1 were tested in paired samples using Wilcoxon tests. TCRdb mirrors the immuneACCESS table, restricted to in-frame sequences. Some clones are absent from its copies; in checked studies, under half trace to an unresolved V gene, and the reason for the others is unknown. Clone size and V and J calls were adopted from that table, with D and trimming inferred from the DNA. For this sample the table gives about 37,000 clones, of which less than 85% were detected only once. The ten biggest clones cover less than 20% of the sample.

The sample belongs to a study of PD-1 blockade in classical Hodgkin lymphoma (TCRdb year 2020). About the full investigation: Nivolumab dosing was 3 mg/kg intravenously every 2 weeks, continuing until either disease progression or unacceptable toxicity. To define a peripheral blood immune signature of response to PD-1 blockade in classical Hodgkin lymphoma, the study combined TCR beta sequencing with CyTOF. What the study reported, not specific to this receptor: Lower diversity was observed in patients in whom nivolumab was started less than 1 year after ASCT, and these patients were excluded from later analyses so that confounding by immune reconstitution would be avoided. A significant rise by C4D1 was seen in CD4+ but not CD8+ TCR diversity (p=0.0027 vs p=0.16), with the rise being most apparent in complete responders (p=0.02). The study was restricted to a single clinical trial cohort, and the causes of repertoire differences, possibly disease activity or prior therapy, were left undefined. Baseline diversity similar to that of newly diagnosed patients was observed in trial patients achieving complete response, whereas significantly lower diversity was observed in partial responders and progressors. Baseline TCR diversity was reported as lower in newly diagnosed patients than in healthy donors, and lower still in relapsed/refractory patients.

The time point label corresponds to: cycle 2 day 1 (C2D1) of nivolumab. Every trial patient had relapsed following autologous stem cell transplantation, and prior brentuximab vedotin exposure was what differed among cohorts A, B and C. A total of about 51 patients with relapsed/refractory classical Hodgkin lymphoma made up the trial cohort, and each patient's best overall response was complete response, partial response or progressive disease. Single-agent nivolumab was administered to trial patients in the multi-cohort phase II CheckMate 205 trial. An independent review committee assessed best overall response using the 2007 International Working Group response criteria. Trial PBMCs were obtained immediately prior to nivolumab initiation (C1D1) and on therapy at cycle 2 day 1 and cycle 4 day 1. After peripheral blood was drawn into 8 mL Vacutainer Cell Preparation Tubes, PBMCs were isolated by centrifugation and then cryopreserved.

The CDR3 has 14 amino acids, counting the end cysteine and phenylalanine. Here the CDR3 DNA is all that survives: 42 bases in frame from base 1. Per the germline V gene, SGDLS is the CDR1 and YYNGEE is the CDR2. V and J are trimmed by 4 bases and 5 bases, and the gene matches miss 7 bases of the junction. The specimen comprised peripheral blood mononuclear cells (PBMCs), sampled before the second cycle of nivolumab. This TCR came from a human donor with classical Hodgkin lymphoma. The receptor chain draws on TRBV9 and TRBJ2-5, and 8 junction bases match TRBD2. The nucleotide sequence reads as follows: TGTGCCAGCAGCCCCAGGGAGCGGGGGGAGACCCAGTACTTC. This codes for CASSPRERGETQYF.